The 9 T cell receptor beta chains in this list originate from one sample, sequenced in a study of blood T cell repertoires in COVID-19. Data came from immunoSEQ multiplex PCR; TCRdb stores just in-frame clones and leaves some out. The sample has roughly 230,000 clones; almost 85% are singletons. Sequenced sample: peripheral blood. Receptors originate from a man in his forties or fifties with COVID-19, enrolled during active disease.

This rearrangement joins TRBV7-8 to TRBJ2-1, with 8 positions matching TRBD2. With V trimmed by 0 bases and J by 3 bases, 16 bases remained unmatched. CDR1 is SGHVS, CDR2 FQNEAQ, per germline. The CDR3 totals 20 residues. The CDR3 spells CASSLALRGSSGGLYNEQFF. In DNA, the CDR3 is TGTGCCAGCAGCTTAGCGTTGAGGGGATCCAGCGGGGGCCTCTACAATGAGCAGTTCTTC.

This chain connects TRBV3-1 (or the pseudogene TRBV3-2) to TRBJ2-1; D is ambiguous. V was pared by 0 bases and J by 9 bases, with 12 bases between. Germline V CDR1 and CDR2: LGHDT, YNNKEL (reference sequence). The CDR3 loop spans 14 amino acids. The CDR3 nucleotides are TGTGCCAGCAGCCAAGAGTTGAGTAGTCGTGAGCAGTTCTTC. Its translation is CASSQELSSREQFF.

The chain couples TRBV30 to TRBJ2-2; a weak D match, TRBD2 (6 bases). The CDR3 runs 14 residues. Per the germline V gene, CDR1 is GTSNPN and CDR2 is SVGIG (reference sequence). V lost 8 bases and J lost 4, with 17 bases in between. CDR3 residues: CAAGPGPVTGELFF. The CDR3 bases are TGTGCCGCGGGACCGGGACCCGTCACCGGGGAGCTGTTTTTT.

The V and J genes are TRBV27 and TRBJ2-7; the match to TRBD1 covers 7 bases. Germline V gives CDR1 MNHEY, CDR2 SMNVEV (reference sequence). CDR3 size: 14 residues. After removal of 6 bases from V and 2 bases from J, the junction contained 7 bases not matched to a gene. CDR3: CASRRTGPPYEQYF. The CDR3 nucleotides are TGTGCCAGCAGGAGGACAGGACCGCCCTACGAGCAGTACTTC.

The V call is TRBV6-1, the J call TRBJ2-1; 15 nucleotides match TRBD2. This CDR3 region has 19 residues. CDR1 MNHNS and CDR2 SASEGT come from the germline V gene. With V trimmed by 4 bases and J by 0 bases, 7 bases remained unmatched. CDR3 region: CASSGTGTSGGSSYNEQFF. The CDR3 nucleotides are TGTGCCAGCAGTGGGACCGGGACTAGCGGGGGGAGCTCCTACAATGAGCAGTTCTTC.

This clone turned up a few times. CDR3 bases: TGTGCCAGCAGTGACGAAGCGGGGGGGCGGGAGACCCAGTACTTC. Translation gives CASSDEAGGRETQYF. The V gene is TRBV6-4, the J gene TRBJ2-5, with 10 nucleotides matching TRBD2. The CDR3 consists of 15 residues. Germline trimming cut 2 bases from V and 5 bases from J; bases unmatched to any gene: 5. Germline CDR1 MRHNA, CDR2 SNTAGT.

The chain has TRBV18 and TRBJ2-5; possible D gene TRBD2, 5 bases. Trimming left V 3 bases short and J 3 bases short, with 5 bases between. The CDR3 covers 12 residues. CDR1 and CDR2 from the germline V gene are KGHSH and LQKENI. CDR3 sequence: CASSPEEETQYF. The CDR3 nucleotides read TGTGCCAGCTCACCGGAGGAAGAGACCCAGTACTTC.

A remark on this clone: Germline and junction disagree at one end, which may indicate a read error. The chain links TRBV7-7 to TRBJ2-5; D gene unclear. This CDR3 contains 15 residues. CDR1 SSHAT and CDR2 FNYEAQ come from the germline V gene (reference sequence). CDR3 region: CASSLGWQDQETQYF. The CDR3 DNA sequence: TGTGCTAGCAGCTTAGGGTGGCAGGACCAAGAGACCCAGTACTTC.

This chain joins TRBV5-1 and TRBJ1-4; no clear D gene. Between the trimmed V and J ends, which lost 9 bases and 2 bases, there was a span of 17 bases. Per germline, CDR1 SGHRS and CDR2 YFSETQ. The CDR3 is 15 residues long. CDR3 residues: CAIDLEGVTNEKLFF. CDR3 coding DNA: TGCGCCATCGATCTGGAGGGTGTGACTAATGAAAAACTGTTTTTT.